The table lists the clone carrying this T cell receptor beta chain with a few counts. These data come from a study of blood T cell repertoires in COVID-19. Study-wide context: Specimens from acute and convalescent COVID-19 originated in the United States, Italy and Spain. Sample material is recorded as cDNA or gDNA derived from T cells, B-cell-depleted T cells, or PBMCs.

The CDR3 loop spans 16 amino acids. With V trimmed by 0 bases and J by 4 bases, 7 bases remained unmatched. Germline V CDR1 and CDR2: LGHDT, YNNKEL (reference sequence). The protocol was immunoSEQ multiplex PCR, while the TCRdb copy is restricted to in-frame clones and leaves out a portion. The sample has about 44,000 clones, roughly nine tenths seen once; the top ten hold roughly 15%. The sample taken for sequencing was peripheral blood. This clonotype was sampled from a man aged 70-80 years with active COVID-19. The chain has TRBV3-1 (or the pseudogene TRBV3-2) and TRBJ2-3; 7 bases map to TRBD2. The CDR3 DNA sequence: TGTGCCAGCAGCCAAGATTTGGCGGGGGTAGCAGATACGCAGTATTTT. Translated: CASSQDLAGVADTQYF.